This is a list of T cell receptor beta chains from one sample in a study of cytomegalovirus exposure and HLA in healthy donors. Profiled with immunoSEQ multiplex PCR; TCRdb holds only in-frame clones, not every one. The sample gives about 150,000 clones, about 85% of which show up once; roughly 6.2% is in the top ten. Sequencing was carried out using PBMCs. Receptors originate from a male donor in good health and CMV-seropositive. CDR3s include the opening cysteine and the closing phenylalanine or tryptophan. The D gene is left open where the match is weak. Not every row has a clone size; where given, it reads once, few, many or a size class.

TRBJ1-3 | TRBV5-6 | . | 15 | . | TGTGCCAGCAGCTTGGCCAGGGTGTACGGAAACACCATATATTTT | CASSLARVYGNTIYF
TRBJ2-2 | TRBV9 | . | 12 | . | TGTGCCAGCAGCCAGGATCTAGGGGAGCTGTTTTTT | CASSQDLGELFF
TRBJ2-1 | TRBV2 | . | 15 | . | TGTGCCAGCAGTGAAAGAGACTACCTAAACAATGAGCAGTTCTTC | CASSERDYLNNEQFF
TRBJ1-2 | TRBV18 | TRBD1 | 14 | . | TGTGCCAGCTCACCTGGACAGGGTAGCTATGGCTACACCTTC | CASSPGQGSYGYTF
TRBJ1-1 | TRBV30 | . | 11 | . | TGTGCCTGGAGTGGGGGGCCCGAAGCTTTCTTT | CAWSGGPEAFF
TRBJ2-5 | TRBV10-3 | TRBD2 | 19 | . | TGTGCCATCAGTGATGGTCTATTATCTGGGAGCGGGAGGGAAGAGACCCAGTACTTC | CAISDGLLSGSGREETQYF
TRBJ1-1 | TRBV6-5 | TRBD1 | 15 | . | TGTGCCAGCAGTTATCGACAGGGGGCGAGGACTGAAGCTTTCTTT | CASSYRQGARTEAFF
TRBJ1-1 | TRBV20-1 | TRBD1 | 10 | once | TGCGGGACAGCGCCCACTGAAGCTTTCTTT | CGTAPTEAFF
TRBJ1-2 | TRBV6-5 | . | 12 | . | TGTGCCACCGCGGCGGATTCCCGAGGCTACACCTTC | CATAADSRGYTF
TRBJ1-6 | TRBV19 | . | 14 | . | TGTGCCAGTAGCCTGAGTTCTAGGGGTTCACCCCTCCACTTT | CASSLSSRGSPLHF
TRBJ2-1 | TRBV7-6 | TRBD2 | 15 | once | TGTGCCAGCGCTCGACTAGCGGGACACCCTGGTGAGCAGTTCTTC | CASARLAGHPGEQFF
TRBJ2-2 | TRBV7-6 | TRBD2 | 16 | . | TGTGCCAGCAGCTTAGGGCCAGCGGGAGCCGGCGGGGAGCTGTTTTTT | CASSLGPAGAGGELFF
TRBJ2-5 | TRBV29-1 | TRBD1 | 15 | . | TGCAGCGTTGAAACTGGACAGGGGGCAAGGGGGACCCAGTACTTC | CSVETGQGARGTQYF
TRBJ2-7 | TRBV7-9 | TRBD1 | 14 | . | TGTTCCAGCAGCCCCCGGGACAGGGAATACGAGCAGTACTTC | CSSSPRDREYEQYF
TRBJ1-1 | TRBV18 | . | 13 | . | TGTGCCAGCTCACCATCAGAGAACACTGAAGCTTTCTTT | CASSPSENTEAFF
TRBJ1-2 | TRBV6-5 | . | 15 | . | TGTGCCAGCAGTTACTCTCCGGGCAGGGCCTATGGCTACACCTTC | CASSYSPGRAYGYTF
TRBJ2-2 | TRBV6-5 | . | 13 | few | TGTGCCAGCAGTTACTTCCCGACCGGGGAGCTGTTTTTT | CASSYFPTGELFF
TRBJ2-7 | TRBV19 | TRBD2 | 15 | once | TGTGCCAGTAGTATTGGAGGACTAGGTGCCTACGAGCAGTACTTC | CASSIGGLGAYEQYF
TRBJ2-3 | TRBV5-1 | . | 14 | . | TGCGCCAGCATCCGCCCGGAGGAGGAAGATACGCAGTATTTT | CASIRPEEEDTQYF
TRBJ2-7 | TRBV5-1 | . | 15 | . | TGCGCCAGCAGCCCGCCCAACGGGAGAGGGAATGAGCAGTACTTC | CASSPPNGRGNEQYF
TRBJ2-2 | TRBV27 | . | 17 | . | TGTGCCAGCACCACTTCCGTACCCGGCGGAAACACCGGGGAGCTGTTTTTT | CASTTSVPGGNTGELFF
TRBJ2-7 | TRBV7-9 | . | 12 | once | TGTGCCAGCAGCCCCCCAACCTACGAGCAGTACTTC | CASSPPTYEQYF
TRBJ1-1 | TRBV4-1 | TRBD1 | 13 | few | TGCGCCAGCAGTCGACAGGGGACCCCTGAAGCTTTCTTT | CASSRQGTPEAFF
TRBJ1-2 | TRBV7-9 | . | 15 | . | TGTGCCAGCAGCTTAGCGGGAGGGCAGACCCATGGCTACACCTTC | CASSLAGGQTHGYTF
TRBJ1-1 | TRBV2 | . | 14 | few | TGTGCCAGCAGTGGAGTCCTGAGGAACACTGAAGCTTTCTTT | CASSGVLRNTEAFF
TRBJ2-7 | TRBV6-4 | TRBD2 | 15 | . | TGTGCCAGCAGTACTATAGCGGGAGCCTTTGACGAGCAGTACTTC | CASSTIAGAFDEQYF
TRBJ2-2 | TRBV7-9 | . | 15 | once | TGTGCCAGCAGCTTTCTGCTAACCTTCACCGGGGAGCTGTTTTTT | CASSFLLTFTGELFF
TRBJ1-4 | TRBV15 | . | 17 | . | TGTGCCACCAGCAGAGACTCTTTGACAGTTATTAATGAAAAACTGTTTTTT | CATSRDSLTVINEKLFF
TRBJ2-7 | TRBV11-3 | TRBD2 | 14 | . | TGTGCCAGCAGGGCCGGGACTAGCGAATACGAGCAGTACTTC | CASRAGTSEYEQYF
TRBJ2-7 | TRBV18 | TRBD2 | 16 | few | TGTGCCAGCTCCCAGCGGGAGGGGGTGATTCTCTACGAGCAGTACTTC | CASSQREGVILYEQYF
TRBJ2-7 | TRBV6-1 | TRBD1 | 14 | . | TGTGCCAGCATTCAGGGGGCGAGCTCCTACGAGCAGTACTTC | CASIQGASSYEQYF
TRBJ2-3 | TRBV5-1 | TRBD2 | 15 | . | TGCGCCAGCACCCCTGATGGGAGGGCACGTGATACGCAGTATTTT | CASTPDGRARDTQYF
TRBJ1-3 | TRBV19 | . | 13 | . | TGTGCCAGTAGTACGGGGTCTGGAAACACCATATATTTT | CASSTGSGNTIYF
TRBJ2-7 | TRBV27 | . | 15 | . | TGTGCCAGCCAATTCTCCGGGACTCAAGACTACGAGCAGTACTTC | CASQFSGTQDYEQYF
TRBJ2-1 | TRBV5-1 | TRBD2 | 15 | . | TGCGCCAGCAGCTCCAGACTAGCGGGATGGAATGAGCAGTTCTTC | CASSSRLAGWNEQFF
TRBJ1-2 | TRBV4-1 | TRBD1 | 15 | few | TGCGCCAGCAGCCTAGGGCCGGGACAGGACTATGGCTACACCTTC | CASSLGPGQDYGYTF
TRBJ1-5 | TRBV12-5 | . | 13 | . | TGTGCTAGTGGTTTGATGGAGCTTCAGCCCCAGCATTTT | CASGLMELQPQHF
TRBJ2-5 | TRBV11-3 | TRBD2 | 16 | . | TGTGCCAGCAGCTTTGCCGGGACTAGCGGAAGAGAGACCCAGTACTTC | CASSFAGTSGRETQYF
TRBJ2-7 | TRBV29-1 | . | 13 | . | TGCAGCGTGGAAGGACAGAGCCCGTACGAGCAGTACTTC | CSVEGQSPYEQYF
TRBJ2-2 | TRBV16 | TRBD2 | 16 | . | TGTGCCAGCACCGCCAATATAGCGGGGGACACCGGGGAGCTGTTTTTT | CASTANIAGDTGELFF
TRBJ2-7 | TRBV7-8 | . | 15 | . | TGTGCCAGCAGCAATACCGGGACTCCTACCTACGAGCAGTACTTC | CASSNTGTPTYEQYF
TRBJ1-2 | TRBV4-1 | . | 13 | . | TGCGCCAGCAGCCCTACAGGCATCTATGGCTACACCTTC | CASSPTGIYGYTF